These T cell receptor beta chains were read from a single sample in a study of T-cell reconstitution after alpha-beta-depleted transplantation in children. From the PCR reads, TCRdb called clonotypes with MiXCR, one entry per CDR3 protein. Among hundreds of thousands of distinct CDR3 sequences, under 20% were seen once, and the ten largest hold approximately 5%. Sequences were derived from PBMCs, mostly from graft donor cells, sampled 360 days after TCRalphabeta/CD19-depleted stem cell transplant. The receptors were gathered from a male patient younger than 18 who had a stem cell transplant for acute lymphoblastic leukemia, so the T cells may come from the graft donor. Each CDR3 is given with its conserved first and last residue. A D gene is named only where the DNA matches it firmly. Only part of the rows carry a size: once, few, many, or a class if the clone is expanded.

cdr3_aa cdr3_nt cdr3_length j_call v_call clone_size d_call
CASSQDRWAEIEAFF TGTGCCAGCAGCCAAGATCGTTGGGCGGAAATTGAAGCTTTCTTT 15 TRBJ1-1 TRBV4-2 few .
CSARDGRGMNTEAFF TGCAGTGCTAGAGATGGGAGGGGCATGAACACTGAAGCTTTCTTT 15 TRBJ1-1 TRBV20-1 few .
CASSQSNREYEQYF TGCGCCAGCAGCCAAAGTAACAGGGAATACGAGCAGTACTTC 14 TRBJ2-7 TRBV4-1 few .
CASSGTGSSNYGYTF TGCGCCAGCAGCGGAACAGGATCTTCTAACTATGGCTACACCTTC 15 TRBJ1-2 TRBV5-1 many .
CAISSGTGNTGELFF TGTGCCATCAGCTCCGGGACAGGGAACACCGGGGAGCTGTTTTTT 15 TRBJ2-2 TRBV10-3 many TRBD1
CASGDKGQEIYNEQFF TGTGCCAGCGGGGACAAGGGACAGGAAATTTACAATGAGCAGTTCTTC 16 TRBJ2-1 TRBV6-2/TRBV6-3 . TRBD1
CSARDQTSGTWYEQYF TGCAGTGCTAGAGATCAGACTAGCGGGACGTGGTACGAGCAGTACTTC 16 TRBJ2-7 TRBV20-1 few TRBD2
CASSQVGRKIGGELFF TGCGCCAGCAGCCAAGTAGGGAGAAAGATAGGCGGGGAGCTGTTTTTT 16 TRBJ2-2 TRBV4-1 . .
CASRRLAGGPNTQYF TGTGCCAGCAGAAGACTAGCGGGAGGGCCAAATACGCAGTATTTT 15 TRBJ2-3 TRBV12-3/TRBV12-4 few TRBD2
CASSWTGAESPLHF TGCGCCAGCAGCTGGACAGGTGCGGAATCACCCCTCCACTTT 14 TRBJ1-6 TRBV5-1 . TRBD1
CASSPLPGTSAYYTDTQYF TGTGCCAGCAGCCCCCTTCCCGGGACTAGTGCCTATTACACAGATACGCAGTATTTT 19 TRBJ2-3 TRBV7-6 few TRBD2
CASSQDRDRGADTQYF TGCGCCAGCAGCCAAGATAGGGACAGGGGTGCAGATACGCAGTATTTT 16 TRBJ2-3 TRBV4-1 few TRBD1
CASSSRRGDNYGYTF TGTGCCAGCAGCTCTCGCAGAGGGGATAACTATGGCTACACCTTC 15 TRBJ1-2 TRBV7-9 few .
CASSLRMDRRYEQYF TGCGCCAGCAGCTTGAGAATGGACAGGAGATACGAGCAGTACTTC 15 TRBJ2-7 TRBV5-1 few TRBD1
CASSQAGPSPTYEQYF TGCGCCAGCAGCCAGGCAGGCCCCTCCCCGACCTACGAGCAGTACTTC 16 TRBJ2-7 TRBV4-1 few .